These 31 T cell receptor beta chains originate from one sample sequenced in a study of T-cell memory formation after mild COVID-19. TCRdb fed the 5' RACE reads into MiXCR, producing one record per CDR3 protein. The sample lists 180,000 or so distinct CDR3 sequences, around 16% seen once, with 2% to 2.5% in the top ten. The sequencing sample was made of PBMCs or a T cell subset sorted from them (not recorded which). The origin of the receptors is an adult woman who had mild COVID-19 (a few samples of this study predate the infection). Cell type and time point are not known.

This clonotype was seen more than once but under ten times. The CDR3 nucleotides are TGTGCCAGCCGGGGCGGGACTACTCCTATCGCGCAGTATTTT. Its protein product is CASRGGTTPIAQYF. This chain uses TRBV2 with TRBJ2-3; TRBD2 matches 7 bases. The J segment lost 10 bases and the V segment lost 8 bases, leaving 15 bases of the junction unmatched. Germline-derived CDR1 and CDR2 are SNHLY and FYNNEI. The CDR3 totals 14 residues.

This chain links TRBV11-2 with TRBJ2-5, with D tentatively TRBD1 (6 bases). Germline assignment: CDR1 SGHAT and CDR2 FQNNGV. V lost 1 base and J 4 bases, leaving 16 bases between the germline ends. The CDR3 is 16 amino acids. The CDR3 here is CASSLGLVGGAETQYF. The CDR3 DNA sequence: TGTGCCAGCAGCTTAGGTTTGGTTGGGGGCGCAGAGACCCAGTACTTC.

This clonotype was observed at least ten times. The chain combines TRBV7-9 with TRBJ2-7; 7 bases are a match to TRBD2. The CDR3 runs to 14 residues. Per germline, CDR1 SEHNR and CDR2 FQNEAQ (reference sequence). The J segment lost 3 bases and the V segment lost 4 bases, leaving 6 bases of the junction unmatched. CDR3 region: CASSYTAGIYEQYF. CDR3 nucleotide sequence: TGTGCCAGCAGCTATACAGCGGGAATCTACGAGCAGTACTTC.

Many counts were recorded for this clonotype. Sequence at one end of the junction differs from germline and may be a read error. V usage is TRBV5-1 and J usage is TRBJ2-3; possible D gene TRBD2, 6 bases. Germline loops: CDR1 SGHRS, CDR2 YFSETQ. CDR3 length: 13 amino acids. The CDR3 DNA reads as TGTGCCAGCAGCTTAGCGGGCACAGATACGCAGTATTTT. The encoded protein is CASSLAGTDTQYF.

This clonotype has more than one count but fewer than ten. The CDR3 region has the DNA TGCGCCAGCAGCTTGGTTAGCAGCCAAGAGACCCAGTACTTC. Its protein is CASSLVSSQETQYF. The V call is TRBV5-1, the J call TRBJ2-5, with no clear D. CDR3 length equals 14 residues. Germline V gene sequence: CDR1 SGHRS, CDR2 YFSETQ. The germline V and J ends were trimmed by 0 bases and 1 base, with 7 bases remaining between them.

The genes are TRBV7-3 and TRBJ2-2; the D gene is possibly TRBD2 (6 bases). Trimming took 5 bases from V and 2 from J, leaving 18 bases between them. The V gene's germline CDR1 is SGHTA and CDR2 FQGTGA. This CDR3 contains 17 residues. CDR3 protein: CASSMPPPGLNTGELFF. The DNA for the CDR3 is TGTGCCAGCAGCATGCCCCCACCGGGACTCAACACCGGGGAGCTGTTTTTT.

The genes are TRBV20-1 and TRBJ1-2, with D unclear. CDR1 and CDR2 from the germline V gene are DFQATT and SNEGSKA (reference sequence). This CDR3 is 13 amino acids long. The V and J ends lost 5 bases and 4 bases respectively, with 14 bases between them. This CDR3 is CSAPTHLGYGYTF. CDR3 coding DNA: TGCAGTGCTCCGACACACCTCGGCTATGGCTACACCTTC.

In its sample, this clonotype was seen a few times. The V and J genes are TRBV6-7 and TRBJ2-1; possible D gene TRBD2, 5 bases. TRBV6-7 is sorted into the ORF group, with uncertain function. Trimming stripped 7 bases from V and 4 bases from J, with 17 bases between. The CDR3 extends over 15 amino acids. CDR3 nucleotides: TGTGCCAGCACCATCTCGGGGTACACATACAATGAGCAGTTCTTC. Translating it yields CASTISGYTYNEQFF.

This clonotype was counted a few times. CDR3 region: CASSLAEYTGELFF. CDR3 sequence (DNA): TGTGCCAGCAGCCTAGCGGAGTACACCGGGGAGCTGTTTTTT. The chain combines TRBV12-3 or TRBV12-4 with TRBJ2-2, with 7 bases fitting TRBD2. The CDR3 length is 14 residues. Trimming at V came to 6 bases and at J to 3 bases, leaving 4 bases not matched to a gene.

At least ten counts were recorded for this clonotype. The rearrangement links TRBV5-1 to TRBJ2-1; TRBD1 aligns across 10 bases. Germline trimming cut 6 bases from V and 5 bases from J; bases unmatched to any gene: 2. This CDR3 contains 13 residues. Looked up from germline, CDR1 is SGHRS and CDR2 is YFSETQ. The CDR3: CASKGTGDNEQFF. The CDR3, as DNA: TGCGCCAGCAAAGGGACAGGGGACAATGAGCAGTTCTTC. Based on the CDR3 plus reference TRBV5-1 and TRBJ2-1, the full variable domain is KAGVTQTPRYLIKTRGQQVTLSCSPISGHRSVSWYQQTPGQGLQFLFEYFSETQRNKGNFPGRFSGRQFSNSRSEMNVSTLELGDSALYLCASKGTGDNEQFFGPGTRLTVL.

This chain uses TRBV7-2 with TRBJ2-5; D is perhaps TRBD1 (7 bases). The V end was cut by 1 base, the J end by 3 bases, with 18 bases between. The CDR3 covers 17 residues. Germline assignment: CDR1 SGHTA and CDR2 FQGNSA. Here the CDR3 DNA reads TGTGCCAGCAGCTTAGGGTATGGAGGGGGCCATAAAGAGACCCAGTACTTC. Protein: CASSLGYGGGHKETQYF.

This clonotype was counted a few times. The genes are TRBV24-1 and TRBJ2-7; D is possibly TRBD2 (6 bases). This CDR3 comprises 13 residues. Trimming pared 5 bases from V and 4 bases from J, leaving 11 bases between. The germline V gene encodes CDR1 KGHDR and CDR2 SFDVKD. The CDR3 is CATSGGGAYEQYF. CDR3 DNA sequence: TGTGCCACCAGTGGAGGAGGGGCTTACGAGCAGTACTTC.

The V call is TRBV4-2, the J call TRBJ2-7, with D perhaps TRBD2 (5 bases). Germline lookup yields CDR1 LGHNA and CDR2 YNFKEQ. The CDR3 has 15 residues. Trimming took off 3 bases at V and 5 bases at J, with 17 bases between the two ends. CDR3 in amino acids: CASSQHDTYGNEQYF. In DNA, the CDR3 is TGTGCCAGCAGCCAGCATGACACGTACGGGAACGAGCAGTACTTC.

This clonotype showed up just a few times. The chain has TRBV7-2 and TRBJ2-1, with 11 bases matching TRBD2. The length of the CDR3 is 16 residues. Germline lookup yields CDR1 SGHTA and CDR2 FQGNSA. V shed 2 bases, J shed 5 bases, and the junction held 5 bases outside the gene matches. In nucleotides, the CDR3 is TGTGCCAGCAGCTTAAGACTAGCGGGGACAAACAATGAGCAGTTCTTC. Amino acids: CASSLRLAGTNNEQFF.

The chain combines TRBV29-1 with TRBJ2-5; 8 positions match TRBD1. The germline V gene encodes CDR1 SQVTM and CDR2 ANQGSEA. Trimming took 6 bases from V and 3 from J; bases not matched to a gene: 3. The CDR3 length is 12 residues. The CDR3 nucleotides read TGCAGCGTGGGGGGACAGGAAGAGACCCAGTACTTC. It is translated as CSVGGQEETQYF.

The CDR3 protein is CAWSRQGAYNEQFF. CDR3 DNA sequence: TGTGCCTGGAGTAGACAGGGGGCTTACAATGAGCAGTTCTTC. The chain is built from TRBV30 and TRBJ2-1; 10 bases fit TRBD1. The junction had 2 bases not matched to a gene; V was cut back by 2 bases and J by 4 bases. CDR1 is GTSNPN, CDR2 SVGIG, per germline (reference sequence). The CDR3 covers 14 residues.

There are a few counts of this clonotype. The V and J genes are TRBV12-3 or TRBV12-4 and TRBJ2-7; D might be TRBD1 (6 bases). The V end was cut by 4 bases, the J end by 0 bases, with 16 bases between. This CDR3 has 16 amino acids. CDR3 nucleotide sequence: TGTGCCAGCAGTTCTGGGGGCAGGCTTTTCTCCTACGAGCAGTACTTC. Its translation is CASSSGGRLFSYEQYF.

The CDR3 here is CSAGRVGVAAEQFF. The CDR3 bases are TGCAGTGCTGGCCGCGTTGGAGTAGCAGCTGAGCAGTTCTTC. This chain connects TRBV20-1 to TRBJ2-1; D not resolved. CDR1 and CDR2 from the germline V gene are DFQATT and SNEGSKA (reference sequence). V shed 5 bases and J shed 9 bases, with 20 bases lying between them. The CDR3 extends over 14 amino acids.

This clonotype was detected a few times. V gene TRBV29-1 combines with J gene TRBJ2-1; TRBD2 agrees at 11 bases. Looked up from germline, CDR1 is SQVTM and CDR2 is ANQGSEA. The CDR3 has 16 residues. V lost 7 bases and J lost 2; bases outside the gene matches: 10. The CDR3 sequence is CSAVAGGVEPYNEQFF. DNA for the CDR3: TGCAGCGCCGTAGCGGGGGGGGTTGAGCCCTACAATGAGCAGTTCTTC.

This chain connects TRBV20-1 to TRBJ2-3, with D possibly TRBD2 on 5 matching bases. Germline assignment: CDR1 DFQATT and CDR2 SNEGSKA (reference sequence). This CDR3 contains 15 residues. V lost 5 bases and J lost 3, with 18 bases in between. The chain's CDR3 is CSASPSRTSTDTQYF. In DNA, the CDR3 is TGCAGTGCTTCGCCCTCTCGGACTTCGACAGATACGCAGTATTTT.

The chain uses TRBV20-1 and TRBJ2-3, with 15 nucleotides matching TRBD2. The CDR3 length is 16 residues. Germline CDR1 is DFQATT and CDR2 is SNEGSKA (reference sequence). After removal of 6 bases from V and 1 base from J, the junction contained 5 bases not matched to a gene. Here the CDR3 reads CSARTSGRARTDTQYF. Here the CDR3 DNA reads TGCAGTGCACGGACTAGCGGGAGGGCCCGCACAGATACGCAGTATTTT.

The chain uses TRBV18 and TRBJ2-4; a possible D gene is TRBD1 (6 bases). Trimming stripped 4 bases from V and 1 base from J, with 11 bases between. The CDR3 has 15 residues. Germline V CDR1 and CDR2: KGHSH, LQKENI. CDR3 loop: CASSQQGPAKNIQYF. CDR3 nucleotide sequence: TGTGCCAGCTCACAACAGGGACCGGCCAAAAACATTCAGTACTTC.

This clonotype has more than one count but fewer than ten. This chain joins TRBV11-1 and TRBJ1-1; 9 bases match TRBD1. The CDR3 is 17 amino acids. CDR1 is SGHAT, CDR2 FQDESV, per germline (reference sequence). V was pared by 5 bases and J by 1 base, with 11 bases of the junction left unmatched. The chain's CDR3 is CASSATGGRERNTEAFF. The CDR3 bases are TGTGCCAGCAGCGCGACAGGGGGTAGAGAAAGGAACACTGAAGCTTTCTTT.

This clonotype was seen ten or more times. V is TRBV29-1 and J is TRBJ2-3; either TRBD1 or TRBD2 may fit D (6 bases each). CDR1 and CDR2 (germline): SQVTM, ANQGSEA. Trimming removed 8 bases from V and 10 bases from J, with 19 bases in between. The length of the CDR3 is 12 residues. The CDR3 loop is CSSRGGLGAQYF. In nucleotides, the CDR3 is TGCAGCTCCCGTGGGGGGCTCGGGGCGCAGTATTTT.

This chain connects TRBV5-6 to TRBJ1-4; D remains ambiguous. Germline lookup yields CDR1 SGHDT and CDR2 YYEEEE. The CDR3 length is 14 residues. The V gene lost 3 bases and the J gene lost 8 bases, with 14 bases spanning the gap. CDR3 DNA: TGTGCCAGCAGCTCGGATAGGGTGGAAGAAAAACTGTTTTTT. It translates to CASSSDRVEEKLFF.

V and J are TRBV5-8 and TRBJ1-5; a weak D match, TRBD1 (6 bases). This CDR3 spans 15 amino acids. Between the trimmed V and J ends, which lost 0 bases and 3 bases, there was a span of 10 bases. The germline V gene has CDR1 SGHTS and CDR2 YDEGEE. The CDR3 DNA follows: TGTGCCAGCAGCTTGGGGGGACACCTCAATCAGCCCCAGCATTTT. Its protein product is CASSLGGHLNQPQHF.

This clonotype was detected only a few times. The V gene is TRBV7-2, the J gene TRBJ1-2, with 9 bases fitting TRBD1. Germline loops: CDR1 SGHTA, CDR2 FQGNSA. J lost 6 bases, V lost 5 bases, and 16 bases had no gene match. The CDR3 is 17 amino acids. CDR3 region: CASSPHRTGTGSHGYTF. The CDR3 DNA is TGTGCCAGCAGCCCCCATCGGACCGGGACAGGGTCACATGGCTACACCTTC.

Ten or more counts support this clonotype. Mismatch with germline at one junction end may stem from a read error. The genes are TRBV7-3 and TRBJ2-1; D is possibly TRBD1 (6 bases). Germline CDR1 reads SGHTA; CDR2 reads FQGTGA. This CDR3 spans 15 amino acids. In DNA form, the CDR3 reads TGTGCCAGTAGCTTGGGCCCGACCCGACAGGATGAGCAGTTCTTC. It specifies CASSLGPTRQDEQFF.

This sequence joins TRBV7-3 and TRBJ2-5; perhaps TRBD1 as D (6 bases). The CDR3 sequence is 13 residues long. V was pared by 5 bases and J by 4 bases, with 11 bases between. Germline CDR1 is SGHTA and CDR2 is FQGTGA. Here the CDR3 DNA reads TGTGCCAGCAGCAGGAGACAGGCAGAGACCCAGTACTTC. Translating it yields CASSRRQAETQYF.

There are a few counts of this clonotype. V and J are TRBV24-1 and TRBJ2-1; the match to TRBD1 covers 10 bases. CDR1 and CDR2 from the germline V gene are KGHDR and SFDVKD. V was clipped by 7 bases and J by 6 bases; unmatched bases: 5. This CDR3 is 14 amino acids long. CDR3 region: CATSKGQGINEQFF. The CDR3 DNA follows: TGTGCCACCAGCAAGGGACAGGGGATCAATGAGCAGTTCTTC.

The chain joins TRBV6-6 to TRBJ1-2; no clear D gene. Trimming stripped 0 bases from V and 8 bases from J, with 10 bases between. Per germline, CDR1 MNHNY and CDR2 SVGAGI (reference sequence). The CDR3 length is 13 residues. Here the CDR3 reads CASSYSGVWGYTF. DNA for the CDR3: TGTGCCAGCAGTTACTCCGGGGTTTGGGGCTACACCTTC.